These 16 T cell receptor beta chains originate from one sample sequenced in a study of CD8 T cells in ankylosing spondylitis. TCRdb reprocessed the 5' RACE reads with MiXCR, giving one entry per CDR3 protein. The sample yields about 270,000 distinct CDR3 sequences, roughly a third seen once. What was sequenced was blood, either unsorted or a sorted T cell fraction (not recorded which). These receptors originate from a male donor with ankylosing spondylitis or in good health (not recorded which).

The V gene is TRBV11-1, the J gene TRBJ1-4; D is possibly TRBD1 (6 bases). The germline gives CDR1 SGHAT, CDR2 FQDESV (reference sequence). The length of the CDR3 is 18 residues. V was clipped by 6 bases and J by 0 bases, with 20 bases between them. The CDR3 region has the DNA TGTGCCAGCAGGCCCAAAGATGATCCAGGGGCAACTAATGAAAAACTGTTTTTT. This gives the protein CASRPKDDPGATNEKLFF.

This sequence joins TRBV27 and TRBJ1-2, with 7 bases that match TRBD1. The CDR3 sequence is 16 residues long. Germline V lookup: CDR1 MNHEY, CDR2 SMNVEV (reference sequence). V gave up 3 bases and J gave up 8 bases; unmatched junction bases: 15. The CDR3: CASSLEYRGLGGGYTF. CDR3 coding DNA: TGTGCCAGCAGTTTGGAGTACAGGGGACTTGGGGGCGGCTACACCTTC.

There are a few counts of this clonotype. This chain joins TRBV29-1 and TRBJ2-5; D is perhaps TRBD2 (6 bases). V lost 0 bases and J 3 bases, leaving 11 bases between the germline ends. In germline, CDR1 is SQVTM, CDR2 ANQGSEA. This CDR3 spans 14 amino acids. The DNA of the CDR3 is TGCAGCGTTGAAGAATGGGGAGGAGAAGAGACCCAGTACTTC. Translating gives CSVEEWGGEETQYF.

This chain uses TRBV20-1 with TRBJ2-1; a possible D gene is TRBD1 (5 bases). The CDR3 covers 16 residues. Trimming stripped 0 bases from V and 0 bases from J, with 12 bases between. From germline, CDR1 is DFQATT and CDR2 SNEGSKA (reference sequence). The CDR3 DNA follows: TGCAGTGCTAGAGAGCAGGGCCCTAGCTCCTACAATGAGCAGTTCTTC. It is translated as CSAREQGPSSYNEQFF.

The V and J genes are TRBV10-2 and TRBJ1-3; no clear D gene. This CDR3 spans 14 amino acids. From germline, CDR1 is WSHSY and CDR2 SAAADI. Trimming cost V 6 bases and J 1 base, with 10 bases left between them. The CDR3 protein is CASRASPSGNTIYF. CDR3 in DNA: TGCGCCAGCAGGGCCAGCCCTTCTGGAAACACCATATATTTT.

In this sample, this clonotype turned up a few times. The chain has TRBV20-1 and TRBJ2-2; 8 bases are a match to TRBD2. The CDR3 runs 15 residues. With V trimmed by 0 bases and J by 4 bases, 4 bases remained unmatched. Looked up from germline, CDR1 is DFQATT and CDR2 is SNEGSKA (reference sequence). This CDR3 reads CSAREGTRSTGELFF. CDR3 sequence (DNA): TGCAGTGCTAGAGAAGGGACTAGATCCACCGGGGAGCTGTTTTTT.

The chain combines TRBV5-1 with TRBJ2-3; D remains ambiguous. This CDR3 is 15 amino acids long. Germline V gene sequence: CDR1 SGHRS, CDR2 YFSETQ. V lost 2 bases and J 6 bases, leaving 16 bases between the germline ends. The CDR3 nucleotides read TGCGCCAGCAGCTTCGGACGTCACCTGGGGGATACGCAGTATTTT. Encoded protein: CASSFGRHLGDTQYF.

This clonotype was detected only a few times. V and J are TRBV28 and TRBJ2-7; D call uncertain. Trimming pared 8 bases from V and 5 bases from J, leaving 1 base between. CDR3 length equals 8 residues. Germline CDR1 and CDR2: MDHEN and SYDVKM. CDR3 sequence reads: CASHEQYF. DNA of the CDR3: TGTGCCAGCCACGAGCAGTACTTC.

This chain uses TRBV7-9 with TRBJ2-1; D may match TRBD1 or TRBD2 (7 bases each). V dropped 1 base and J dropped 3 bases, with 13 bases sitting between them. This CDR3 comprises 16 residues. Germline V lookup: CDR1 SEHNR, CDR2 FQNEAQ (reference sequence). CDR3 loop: CASSLGGGGGYNEQFF. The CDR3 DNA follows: TGTGCCAGCAGCTTAGGAGGGGGCGGGGGCTACAATGAGCAGTTCTTC.

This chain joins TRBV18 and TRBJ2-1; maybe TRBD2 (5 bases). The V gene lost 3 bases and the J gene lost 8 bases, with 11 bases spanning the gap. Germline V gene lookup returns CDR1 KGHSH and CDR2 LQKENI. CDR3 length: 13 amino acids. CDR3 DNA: TGTGCCAGCTCACCTTCGTTGGAGGATGAGCAGTTCTTC. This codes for CASSPSLEDEQFF.

The CDR3 DNA reads as TGTGCCAGCAGTTTAATCCATGAGCAGTTCTTC. Encoded protein: CASSLIHEQFF. V usage is TRBV12-3 or TRBV12-4 and J usage is TRBJ2-1, with D unclear. Trimming cost V 2 bases and J 8 bases, with 4 bases left between them. This CDR3 contains 11 residues.

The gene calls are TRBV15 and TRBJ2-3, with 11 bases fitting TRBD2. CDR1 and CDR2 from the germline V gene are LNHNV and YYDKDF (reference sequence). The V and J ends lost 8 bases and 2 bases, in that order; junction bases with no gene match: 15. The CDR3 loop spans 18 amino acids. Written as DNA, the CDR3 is TGTGCCACCTCAGGCGTTGCTAGCGGGGGGACCCACACAGATACGCAGTATTTT. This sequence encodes CATSGVASGGTHTDTQYF.

Here the CDR3 DNA reads TGTGCCAGCAGCTTGGCGAGACTGGGACAGTTACGCTCTGGGGCCAACGTCCTGACTTTC. This sequence encodes CASSLARLGQLRSGANVLTF. V usage is TRBV5-6 and J usage is TRBJ2-6; 7 nucleotides match TRBD1. J lost 0 bases, V lost 0 bases, and 12 bases had no gene match. Germline CDR1 and CDR2: SGHDT and YYEEEE. The CDR3 length is 20 residues. The entire variable domain, with the rest obtained from reference TRBV5-6 and TRBJ2-6, is as follows: DAGVTQSPTHLIKTRGQQVTLRCSPKSGHDTVSWYQQALGQGPQFIFQYYEEEERQRGNFPDRFSGHQFPNYSSELNVNALLLGDSALYLCASSLARLGQLRSGANVLTFGAGSRLTVL.

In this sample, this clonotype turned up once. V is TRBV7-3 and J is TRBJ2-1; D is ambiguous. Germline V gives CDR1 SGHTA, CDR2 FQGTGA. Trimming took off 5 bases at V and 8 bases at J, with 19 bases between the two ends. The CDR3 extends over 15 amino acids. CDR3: CASSKSSDRSDEQFF. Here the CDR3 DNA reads TGTGCCAGCAGCAAATCCAGCGACCGTTCGGATGAGCAGTTCTTC. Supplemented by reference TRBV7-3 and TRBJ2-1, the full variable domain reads GAGVSQTPSNKVTEKGKYVELRCDPISGHTALYWYRQSLGQGPEFLIYFQGTGAADDSGLPNDRFFAVRPEGSVSTLKIQRTERGDSAVYLCASSKSSDRSDEQFFGPGTRLTVL.

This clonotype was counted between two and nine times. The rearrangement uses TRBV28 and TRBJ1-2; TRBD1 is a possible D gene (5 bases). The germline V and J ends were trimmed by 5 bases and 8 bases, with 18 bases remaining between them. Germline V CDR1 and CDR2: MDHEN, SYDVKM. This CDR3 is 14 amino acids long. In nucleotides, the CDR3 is TGTGCCAGCAGTCCCCCCGGGGGGGGTTACGGCTACACCTTC. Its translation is CASSPPGGGYGYTF.

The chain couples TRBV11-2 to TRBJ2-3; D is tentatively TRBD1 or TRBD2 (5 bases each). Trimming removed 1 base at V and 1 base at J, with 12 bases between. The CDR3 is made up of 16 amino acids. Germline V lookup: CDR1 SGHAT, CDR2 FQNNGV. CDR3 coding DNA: TGTGCCAGCAGCTTAGTTGGGGGAACGCGCACAGATACGCAGTATTTT. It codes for CASSLVGGTRTDTQYF.